The entry that follows covers one TCR beta chain sequence. The table came from immunoSEQ multiplex PCR; TCRdb's copy has only in-frame clones and leaves some out. In the table there are 95,000 to 150,000 clones, 93% of which are singletons. This specimen comes from a study of T cell changes during pregnancy in multiple sclerosis. CDR3 size: 15 residues. CDR1 SGHTA and CDR2 FQGNSA come from the germline V gene. Trimming took 1 base from V and 5 from J, leaving 12 bases between them. This material consisted of peripheral blood, taken before pregnancy. The receptor's source is a female donor with multiple sclerosis, enrolled in a pregnancy study. This chain connects TRBV7-2 to TRBJ2-1; possibly TRBD2 for D (6 bases). The CDR3 spells CASSLGGGVHNEQFF. The CDR3, as DNA: TGTGCCAGCAGCTTAGGGGGCGGGGTTCACAATGAGCAGTTCTTC.